Each of the 24 T cell receptor beta chains below was sequenced from the same sample in a study of blood T cell repertoires in COVID-19. Clones were sequenced by immunoSEQ multiplex PCR, and TCRdb holds only the in-frame ones, with some missing. The data show 140,000 or so clones, approximately 84% seen once. The sample was peripheral blood. Receptors were obtained from a human donor in a cohort sampled during active COVID-19.

This chain links TRBV11-2 with TRBJ2-7; no clear D gene. V was trimmed by 0 bases and J by 1 base, leaving 4 bases between them. The CDR3 spans 13 residues. CDR1 SGHAT and CDR2 FQNNGV come from the germline V gene. The CDR3 nucleotides read TGTGCCAGCAGCTTAGACAGGTCCTACGAGCAGTACTTC. This codes for CASSLDRSYEQYF.

The V and J genes are TRBV7-3 and TRBJ2-3; TRBD2 might be the D (6 bases). Trimming removed 5 bases from V and 4 bases from J, with 10 bases in between. Germline V gene sequence: CDR1 SGHTA, CDR2 FQGTGA. The CDR3 runs 13 residues. CDR3 DNA sequence: TGTGCCAGCAGCCCGGAGGGATCAGATACGCAGTATTTT. This codes for CASSPEGSDTQYF. Full variable domain (outside the CDR3, taken from reference TRBV7-3 and TRBJ2-3): GAGVSQTPSNKVTEKGKYVELRCDPISGHTALYWYRQSLGQGPEFLIYFQGTGAADDSGLPNDRFFAVRPEGSVSTLKIQRTERGDSAVYLCASSPEGSDTQYFGPGTRLTVL.

The chain uses TRBV6-5 and TRBJ1-1, with 9 bases aligning to TRBD1. The V and J ends lost 7 bases and 11 bases, in that order; junction bases with no gene match: 14. This CDR3 region has 14 residues. CDR1 and CDR2 (germline): MNHEY, SVGAGI. The DNA for the CDR3 is TGTGCCAGCAACGAAGGAGGGACAGGGACATCGGCTTTCTTT. Translating gives CASNEGGTGTSAFF.

This clone was seen just once. The rearrangement joins TRBV4-1 to TRBJ1-5; unclear D gene. V shed 1 base and J shed 5 bases, with 9 bases lying between them. Germline CDR1 reads MGHRA; CDR2 reads YSYEKL. The CDR3 is made up of 14 amino acids. The CDR3 loop is CASSQGELDQPQHF. CDR3 DNA: TGCGCCAGCAGCCAAGGGGAGTTGGATCAGCCCCAGCATTTT.

The rearrangement joins TRBV7-3 to TRBJ1-1, with unresolved D. There are 13 residues in the CDR3. Looked up from germline, CDR1 is SGHTA and CDR2 is FQGTGA. V dropped 0 bases and J dropped 5 bases, with 7 bases sitting between them. The CDR3 protein is CASSLTSYTEAFF. The DNA for the CDR3 is TGTGCCAGCAGCTTAACTTCCTATACTGAAGCTTTCTTT.

The genes are TRBV6-6 and TRBJ2-7, with 8 bases lining up with TRBD1. The CDR3 extends over 14 amino acids. Germline-derived CDR1 and CDR2 are MNHNY and SVGAGI (reference sequence). With V trimmed by 7 bases and J by 2 bases, 7 bases remained unmatched. The CDR3 here is CASTQTGVTYEQYF. CDR3 sequence (DNA): TGTGCCAGCACCCAGACAGGGGTCACCTACGAGCAGTACTTC.

V and J are TRBV27 and TRBJ2-7, with TRBD1 identical over 11 bases. The J segment lost 2 bases and the V segment lost 5 bases, leaving 8 bases of the junction unmatched. This CDR3 region has 16 residues. From germline, CDR1 is MNHEY and CDR2 SMNVEV (reference sequence). CDR3 residues: CASSPWGGQGAYEQYF. Written as DNA, the CDR3 is TGTGCCAGCAGTCCATGGGGGGGACAGGGGGCCTACGAGCAGTACTTC.

Concerning this clone itself: The junction shows a germline mismatch at one end, possibly a read error. The chain recombines TRBV2 with TRBJ1-2, with D possibly TRBD1 on 6 matching bases. Germline V lookup: CDR1 SNHLY, CDR2 FYNNEI. This CDR3 region has 13 residues. The CDR3 sequence: CASSDGGHNKRVF. The CDR3, as DNA: TGTGCCAGCAGTGATGGGGGACATAACAAAAGGGTCTTC.

V and J are TRBV5-4 and TRBJ1-6; D is unresolved. V was pared by 4 bases and J by 9 bases, with 17 bases between. The CDR3 loop spans 15 amino acids. Per germline, CDR1 SGHNT and CDR2 YYREEE (reference sequence). CDR3 region: CASSLTGISVSPLHF. The DNA of the CDR3 is TGTGCCAGCAGCCTCACCGGGATCTCTGTTTCACCCCTCCACTTT.

The gene calls are TRBV7-9 and TRBJ1-5; TRBD1 aligns across 7 bases. Germline CDR1 and CDR2: SEHNR and FQNEAQ (reference sequence). The CDR3 loop spans 16 amino acids. Trimming at V came to 5 bases and at J to 2 bases, leaving 9 bases not matched to a gene. CDR3 nucleotide sequence: TGTGCCAGCAGCCCCCAGGGGGGTTGGGGCAATCAGCCCCAGCATTTT. This translates into CASSPQGGWGNQPQHF.

The chain employs TRBV6-1 and TRBJ1-2; TRBD1 aligns across 7 bases. V trimming: 2 bases; J trimming: 2 bases; junction bases outside the gene matches: 5. Germline V CDR1 and CDR2: MNHNS, SASEGT. This CDR3 contains 15 residues. This CDR3 is CASSETQGSNYGYTF. In DNA, the CDR3 is TGTGCCAGCAGTGAAACACAGGGGTCCAACTATGGCTACACCTTC.

V and J are TRBV6-5 and TRBJ1-2, with TRBD1 as a possible D gene (6 bases). This CDR3 has 15 residues. CDR1 is MNHEY, CDR2 SVGAGI, per germline. The germline V and J ends were trimmed by 7 bases and 8 bases, with 23 bases remaining between them. DNA of the CDR3: TGTGCCAGCACTCTCCGCGGGGGGGCCTCGCCCGGCTACACCTTC. Its protein is CASTLRGGASPGYTF.

Remarks on this clone: Other DNA sequences within the sample encode an identical CDR3. V gene TRBV3-1 (or the pseudogene TRBV3-2) combines with J gene TRBJ2-2, with D hard to call. Trimming took 4 bases from V and 5 from J, leaving 8 bases between them. The CDR3 consists of 13 residues. Germline V lookup: CDR1 LGHDT, CDR2 YNNKEL (reference sequence). DNA for the CDR3: TGTGCCAGCAGCCCTACGGTGACCGGGGAGCTGTTTTTT. This gives the protein CASSPTVTGELFF.

The genes are TRBV12-3 or TRBV12-4 and TRBJ1-2, with D uncertain. V was pared by 3 bases and J by 8 bases, with 4 bases between. The CDR3 totals 10 residues. The DNA of the CDR3 is TGTGCCAGCAGTTTCGGGGGCTACACCTTC. Protein: CASSFGGYTF.

The V and J genes are TRBV19 and TRBJ1-2, with 7 bases matching TRBD1. The trim removed 5 bases at V and 4 bases at J, leaving 10 bases unmatched. The CDR3 runs to 15 residues. The germline V gene encodes CDR1 LNHDA and CDR2 SQIVND (reference sequence). The CDR3 DNA follows: TGTGCCAGTAGTGTTATCACAGGGGCCCTCTATGGCTACACCTTC. It translates to CASSVITGALYGYTF.

This clone was picked up a small number of times. The chain employs TRBV12-3 or TRBV12-4 and TRBJ1-2, with D hard to call. Trimming stripped 1 base from V and 2 bases from J, with 5 bases between. The CDR3 has 13 amino acids. CDR3 nucleotide sequence: TGTGCCAGCAGTTTAGGAGGAAACTATGGCTACACCTTC. It translates to CASSLGGNYGYTF.

The chain uses TRBV2 and TRBJ1-4; 7 nucleotides match TRBD1. This CDR3 spans 16 amino acids. CDR1 and CDR2 from the germline V gene are SNHLY and FYNNEI. V was pared by 7 bases and J by 4 bases, with 12 bases of the junction left unmatched. CDR3: CASMRLGAGGNEKLFF. In nucleotides, the CDR3 is TGTGCCAGCATGCGTTTAGGGGCAGGGGGTAATGAAAAACTGTTTTTT.

The chain has TRBV5-1 and TRBJ2-7, with 9 bases identical to TRBD1. Losses at the gene ends were 1 base for V and 4 bases for J; bases not matched to a gene: 15. The CDR3 is made up of 18 amino acids. CDR1 and CDR2 (germline): SGHRS, YFSETQ. CDR3: CASSLTPQGAGVGYEQYF. CDR3 nucleotides: TGCGCCAGCAGCTTGACCCCACAGGGGGCGGGGGTTGGGTACGAGCAGTACTTC. The whole variable domain, remainder taken from reference TRBV5-1 and TRBJ2-7, is KAGVTQTPRYLIKTRGQQVTLSCSPISGHRSVSWYQQTPGQGLQFLFEYFSETQRNKGNFPGRFSGRQFSNSRSEMNVSTLELGDSALYLCASSLTPQGAGVGYEQYFGPGTRLTVT.

This rearrangement joins TRBV19 to TRBJ1-2; D may be TRBD1 (6 bases). V gave up 4 bases and J gave up 4 bases, with 16 bases separating them. The CDR3 runs 15 residues. In germline, CDR1 is LNHDA, CDR2 SQIVND (reference sequence). The CDR3 is CASSTRLGDTYGYTF. In DNA form, the CDR3 reads TGTGCCAGTAGTACCCGGTTAGGGGACACCTATGGCTACACCTTC.

The chain recombines TRBV6-6 with TRBJ2-7; possible D gene TRBD1, 5 bases. Trimming pared 5 bases from V and 4 bases from J, leaving 15 bases between. The CDR3 totals 14 residues. The germline V gene encodes CDR1 MNHNY and CDR2 SVGAGI (reference sequence). This CDR3 reads CASSPRTQSYEQYF. For the CDR3, the DNA is TGTGCCAGCAGTCCCAGGACACAATCGTACGAGCAGTACTTC.

Details on this clone: This could be a read error, since a much larger clone is one nucleotide away. The rearrangement joins TRBV6-6 to TRBJ1-2, with D perhaps matching TRBD1 (6 bases). This CDR3 region has 12 residues. The ends were cut back, 6 bases at V and 4 bases at J, with 9 bases in the middle. The V gene's germline CDR1 is MNHNY and CDR2 SVGAGI (reference sequence). This chain's CDR3 is CASSLDSYGYTF. DNA of the CDR3: TGTGCCAGCAGCTTGGACAGCTATGGCTACACCTTC.

V is TRBV7-2 and J is TRBJ1-4, with 7 bases fitting TRBD1. This CDR3 comprises 15 residues. CDR1 and CDR2 (germline): SGHTA, FQGNSA. Trimming cost V 1 base and J 7 bases; bases outside gene matches: 6. The DNA for the CDR3 is TGTGCCAGCAGCTTAGAGGCAGGGGGTAGTGAAAAACTGTTTTTT. This codes for CASSLEAGGSEKLFF.

CDR3 nucleotides: TGTGCCAGCAGTTTGAGGCAGGGGGCCTCTGGCTACACCTTC. As protein: CASSLRQGASGYTF. The genes are TRBV28 and TRBJ1-2; 8 nucleotides agree with TRBD1. This CDR3 spans 14 amino acids. From germline, CDR1 is MDHEN and CDR2 SYDVKM. The V gene end was trimmed by 3 bases and the J gene end by 7 bases; junction bases not matched to a gene: 7.

The rearrangement joins TRBV18 to TRBJ1-5; unclear D gene. The CDR3 runs 14 residues. V was trimmed by 6 bases and J by 0 bases, leaving 9 bases between them. The germline gives CDR1 KGHSH, CDR2 LQKENI. The CDR3 DNA reads TGTGCCAGCTCGCACAGTGATAGCAATCAGCCCCAGCATTTT. Amino acids: CASSHSDSNQPQHF.